This record concerns one TCR beta chain sequence. Its target is unknown. This sample is drawn from a study of T cell responses to AZD1222 COVID-19 vaccine. CDR1 is MNHNY and CDR2 is SVGAGI in the germline V gene (reference sequence). The CDR3 is made up of 14 amino acids. Trimming took 4 bases from V and 8 from J, leaving 17 bases between them. Data came from immunoSEQ multiplex PCR; TCRdb stores just in-frame clones and leaves some out. The sample records tens of thousands of clones, approximately 90% being singletons. Findings and caveats of the study: Possibly, clonal diversity was underestimated; donors were largely white British and included more females.

The source material was peripheral blood, sampled on day 0 of AZD1222 vaccination. This chain uses TRBV6-6 with TRBJ1-2; perhaps TRBD1 as D (6 bases). The clonotype comes from an adult in good health. The CDR3 loop reads CASSFDSGALGYTF. The CDR3 nucleotides read TGTGCCAGCAGTTTCGACTCAGGGGCGCTCGGCTACACCTTC.